The rows below give T cell receptor beta chains drawn from one sample of a study of T cells in Graves' hyperthyroidism and ophthalmopathy. Via MiXCR, TCRdb re-called the multiplex PCR reads, giving one row per CDR3 protein. Of some 300,000 distinct CDR3 sequences in the sample, about 19% are singletons; the top ten hold approximately 37%. The material sequenced was blood. These receptors were collected from a man over 45 with Graves' ophthalmopathy. Each CDR3 is given with its conserved first and last residue. A D gene is named only where the DNA matches it firmly. Rows give clone size only sometimes, using once, few, many, or a class for an expanded clone.

>TRBJ1-1|NA|TRBV7-9|few
TGTGCCAGCAAACTAGGGGCCACGAACACTGAAGCTTTCTTT
CASKLGATNTEAFF
>TRBJ1-5|NA|TRBV12-3/TRBV12-4|few
TGTGCCAGCAGTTTACGGGCAAGAAGGCAGCCCCAGCATTTT
CASSLRARRQPQHF
>TRBJ1-1|TRBD1|TRBV19|NA
TGTGCCAGTAGTGCTACAGGGGAGACTGAAGCTTTCTTT
CASSATGETEAFF
>TRBJ2-5|TRBD2|TRBV7-4|once
TGTGCCAGCAGCTTAGGAGGGACTAGCGGGTCTGAGACCCAGTACTTC
CASSLGGTSGSETQYF
>TRBJ2-2|TRBD2|TRBV9|few
TGTGCCAGCTCGGACGACCCCGGGACTAGCGACGATGGGCCTCCTCAGATGAACACCGGGGAGCTGTTTTTT
CASSDDPGTSDDGPPQMNTGELFF
>TRBJ1-5|NA|TRBV20-1|few
TGCAGTGCTAGAGTAGGGGCTAATCAGCCCCAGCATTTT
CSARVGANQPQHF
>TRBJ2-1|TRBD2|TRBV2|many
TGTGCCAGCAGTGCGGGACTAGCGGGAGGGCGGAGCTCCTACAATGAGCAGTTCTTC
CASSAGLAGGRSSYNEQFF
>TRBJ1-5|TRBD1|TRBV18|many
TGTGCCAGCTCACCTACAGGGGCGATCAATCAGCCCCAGCATTTT
CASSPTGAINQPQHF
>TRBJ2-5|TRBD2|TRBV3-1|NA
TGTGCCAGCAGCCAAATTGCGGGAGTAAGAGAGACCCAGTACTTC
CASSQIAGVRETQYF
>TRBJ2-7|TRBD1|TRBV20-1|many
TGCAGTGCTAGAGACCGGGACAGGACATCCTACGAGCAGTACTTC
CSARDRDRTSYEQYF
>TRBJ2-4|NA|TRBV6-1|NA
TGTGCCAGCAGTGAAGGGAACCGTGTAGCCAAAAACATTCAGTACTTC
CASSEGNRVAKNIQYF
>TRBJ2-3|NA|TRBV24-1|NA
TGTGCCACCAGTGAAATGACTGGCAGCGATACGCAGTATTTT
CATSEMTGSDTQYF
>TRBJ1-1|TRBD1|TRBV28|many
TGTGCCACCGTGAGGGACAGAATGAACACTGAAGCTTTCTTT
CATVRDRMNTEAFF
>TRBJ2-3|NA|TRBV5-6|many
TGTGCCAGCCTAGCTAGCACAGATACGCAGTATTTT
CASLASTDTQYF
>TRBJ1-1|NA|TRBV5-1|many
TGCGCCAGCAGCGGATCAAGGCCGCGCGAGTATACTGAAGCTTTCTTT
CASSGSRPREYTEAFF
>TRBJ2-1|TRBD2|TRBV28|many
TGTGCCAGCAGTCCTCTAGCGGGGATGGTCAATGAGCAGTTCTTC
CASSPLAGMVNEQFF
>TRBJ2-7|NA|TRBV6-1|NA
TGTGCCAGCAGTGAAGTTTGGAGAGGGGTCGAGCAGTACTTC
CASSEVWRGVEQYF
>TRBJ1-6|TRBD1|TRBV2|NA
TGTGCCAGCAGAGCGGACAGGTTTTCGTCCTATAATTCACCCCTCCACTTT
CASRADRFSSYNSPLHF
>TRBJ2-4|TRBD1|TRBV4-1|NA
TGCGCCAGCAGCCAACCCTGGACAGGGGGTGGGGTAGCCAAAAACATTCAGTACTTC
CASSQPWTGGGVAKNIQYF
>TRBJ1-2|NA|TRBV24-1|many
TGTGCCACCAGTATTGGGCACAACTATGGCTACACCTTC
CATSIGHNYGYTF